Detailed here is one TCR beta chain. Its antigen remains unidentified. Per-nucleotide qualities are absent, and no much larger clonotype sits a single base away. These data belong to a study of vaccination and CD4 T cells after COVID-19 (dated 2022 in TCRdb). Describing the broader study: The convalescent cohort comprised six males and four females, including two Hispanic individuals, seven Caucasians, two Asians and one multiracial person. In control cultures, a CEFX viral epitope pool was used as positive control, an HIV-1 Nef peptide pool was used as negative control, or no peptide was added. The spike-specific CD4+ TCR repertoire was compared before and after mRNA vaccination in 10 COVID-19 convalescent patients and several infection-naive healthy vaccine recipients. The cultures were stimulated with overlapping spike peptide pools from SARS-CoV-2 and from the common cold coronaviruses HCoV-NL63, HCoV-OC43 and HCoV-229E. Post-COVID blood samples from convalescent patients were collected a median of about 110 days after diagnosis, with a range of about 35 to 161 days. Participants got two doses of the Pfizer-BioNTech BNT162b2 vaccine (n=8) or two doses of the Moderna mRNA-1273 vaccine (n=2). Post-vaccine blood samples were obtained a median of about 77 days after the second vaccine dose, with a range of about 12 to 241 days. In an earlier paper using these donors, memory CD4+ T cell crossreactivity between SARS-CoV-2 and common cold coronavirus spike proteins was assessed at the TCR clonotype level.

The library was produced with PCR. TCR sequencing of DNA from cultured CD4+ T cells used the Oncomine TCR Beta short-read assay at the Johns Hopkins FTIC core. The QIAamp micro DNA kit was used to extract genomic DNA from the cultured CD4+ T cells. Oncomine TCR Beta libraries from cultured CD4+ T cells were pooled using unique dual indexes and sequenced on an Illumina iSeq 100. On the study's bioinformatics: Non-productive sequences were filtered out, and CDR3s that did not start with C, did not end with F or W, or were shorter than 7 amino acids were discarded. Antigen-specific clonotypes were identified with the MANAFEST web application by comparing peptide-stimulated wells with reference and other culture wells. For a clone to be called positive, the clone needed an FDR below 0.05, an odds ratio above 5, and a productive frequency above 0.1% in at least two of three replicate wells. A clonotype counted as cross-reactive if it showed significant expansion both in the SARS-CoV-2 spike wells and in at least one common cold coronavirus spike condition. CDR3 homology was assessed with Levenshtein distances (stringdist) and unrooted phylogenetic trees (ape) in R version 3.6.1. TCRdb's own reprocessing of the public reads used fastp at Q25 and MiXCR and kept productive beta chains. All rows with the same CDR3 protein become a single entry with the most common DNA and genes. These V and J calls rely on TCRdb rather than the paper's analysis. This sample is represented by around 7,000 distinct CDR3 sequences; around a third of them were singletons. About a tenth of the sample belongs to the ten largest clones.

V and J lose 4 bases and 2 bases, and a span of 17 bases separates them. Reading from cysteine to phenylalanine, the CDR3 counts 16 amino acids. The DNA shown is the 48-base CDR3, in frame from base 1. The germline V gene yields MDHEN for CDR1 and SYDVKM for CDR2. Here is what the overall study found, with its caveats: Of the vaccine-specific clones found in convalescent patients, nearly all (304 of 307) were mono-reactive for SARS-CoV-2 spike instead of being cross-reactive with common cold coronaviruses. Among convalescent patients, a median roughly 90% of the SARS-CoV-2-reactive clones seen after vaccination appeared only after vaccination, which suggests priming specific to the vaccine. Although the median number of SARS-CoV-2-reactive clonotypes went up from 21 after infection to 38 after vaccination, the increase was not significant. The number of convalescent patients in the study was relatively small, and the study did not examine early timepoints following natural infection.

This sample's treatment or condition label indicates: approximately nine-day PBMC culture with coronavirus spike peptide pools or control peptides (ViraFEST assay). CD4+ T cells from unexposed donors were collected before the COVID-19 pandemic (2011-2018). The study used the ViraFEST assay, which expanded antigen-specific T cells with peptide pools and then identified expanded clonotypes by TCR sequencing. Each well held some 2 million PBMCs cultured in IMDM containing approximately 5% human AB serum and approximately 9.6 IU/ml IL-2, with approximately 9.2 ug/ml peptide pools added. On days 3 and 7, half of the culture medium was replaced with fresh IL-2-containing medium. After roughly 11 days of culture, CD4+ T cells were isolated by negative selection with the EasySep CD4+ T cell isolation kit. As far as cell numbers permitted, CD4+ T cells from unexposed donors were tested for reactivity against SARS-CoV-2 S and N as well as four spike pools from common cold coronaviruses. Ficoll-Paque Plus gradient centrifugation was used to isolate PBMCs from whole blood, and the isolated PBMCs were then either used fresh or cryopreserved at -140C. Culture conditions were generally each tested in triplicate wells. The leukapheresis product for the unexposed donors was obtained through commercial purchase.

The chain employs TRBV28 and TRBJ1-2; no confident D gene assignment can be made. The receptor was isolated from a human donor in good health. Sequencing was performed on CD4+ T cells from blood, cultured in vitro. DNA sequence: TGTGCCAGCAGTTCGGTCCGGGCCAGGACCAACTATGGCTACACCTTC. Its translation reads: CASSSVRARTNYGYTF.